Below are 17 T cell receptor beta chains sequenced from a single sample in a study of CD8 T cells in ankylosing spondylitis. Study results and limitations: Among TCR beta sequences, a motif of roughly 8 highly homologous variants appeared characteristic of ankylosing spondylitis blood.

TCRdb reanalysed the 5' RACE reads using MiXCR and keeps one entry per CDR3 protein. The sample holds a few hundred thousand distinct CDR3 sequences, less than 9.5% seen once. Their antigen targets remain unknown. The sample taken for sequencing was blood, either unsorted or a sorted T cell fraction (not recorded which). Receptor source: a male donor with ankylosing spondylitis.

The sample holds many counts of this clonotype. The chain employs TRBV20-1 and TRBJ2-1; weak D call: TRBD2 (5 bases). The CDR3 covers 15 residues. Trimming took off 0 bases at V and 6 bases at J, with 15 bases between the two ends. CDR1 is DFQATT and CDR2 is SNEGSKA in the germline V gene (reference sequence). The chain's CDR3 is CSAREIFTGINEQFF. The CDR3 region has the DNA TGCAGTGCTAGAGAGATTTTTACGGGAATCAATGAGCAGTTCTTC.

The gene calls are TRBV5-1 and TRBJ1-1; a possible D gene is TRBD1 (6 bases). Per germline, CDR1 SGHRS and CDR2 YFSETQ. Trimming pared 1 base from V and 2 bases from J, leaving 15 bases between. The CDR3 covers 16 residues. CDR3 region: CASSLRGGGPNTEAFF. The CDR3 DNA follows: TGCGCCAGCAGCTTGAGGGGCGGGGGCCCTAACACTGAAGCTTTCTTT.

There are many counts of this clonotype. V is TRBV29-1 and J is TRBJ1-1; the D gene is possibly TRBD1 (5 bases). V shed 3 bases and J shed 5 bases, with 10 bases lying between them. The CDR3 loop spans 12 amino acids. CDR1 SQVTM and CDR2 ANQGSEA come from the germline V gene. CDR3 residues: CSVEAQGTEAFF. The CDR3 DNA is TGCAGCGTTGAGGCCCAGGGAACTGAAGCTTTCTTT.

Ten or more counts support this clonotype. The chain's CDR3 is CASSQIDTQYF. The CDR3 nucleotides are TGTGCCAGCAGTCAGATAGATACGCAGTATTTT. The chain links TRBV14 to TRBJ2-3, with D hard to call. Trimming cost V 6 bases and J 5 bases, with 6 bases left between them. The CDR3 extends over 11 amino acids. CDR1 is SGHDN and CDR2 is FVKESK in the germline V gene.

This clonotype showed up many times. CDR3 residues: CASSPFGGETYEQYF. CDR3 bases: TGTGCCAGCAGCCCCTTCGGCGGAGAGACCTACGAGCAGTACTTC. The chain recombines TRBV7-2 with TRBJ2-7; no clear D. Looked up from germline, CDR1 is SGHTA and CDR2 is FQGNSA. There are 15 residues in the CDR3. Deletions cut 5 bases from V and 2 bases from J, with 16 bases between.

This clonotype showed up just a few times. The rearrangement links TRBV9 to TRBJ2-7, with TRBD1 as a possible D gene (5 bases). This CDR3 is built from 13 residues. Germline V lookup: CDR1 SGDLS, CDR2 YYNGEE. The germline V and J ends were trimmed by 2 bases and 4 bases, with 10 bases remaining between them. Here the CDR3 DNA reads TGTGCCAGCAGCGTGACTCAGGGATACGAGCAGTACTTC. Protein: CASSVTQGYEQYF.

The rearrangement joins TRBV12-3 or TRBV12-4 to TRBJ2-7; D is ambiguous. V lost 6 bases to trimming and J lost 3 bases, with 12 bases between them. This CDR3 is 13 amino acids long. The CDR3 DNA follows: TGTGCCAGCAGCCGGCCCGGTGTCTACGAGCAGTACTTC. This sequence encodes CASSRPGVYEQYF.

The chain employs TRBV4-3 and TRBJ1-1; a weak D match, TRBD1 (6 bases). V lost 4 bases and J 3 bases, leaving 9 bases between the germline ends. CDR3 size: 13 residues. CDR1 is LGHNA and CDR2 is YSLEER in the germline V gene. The CDR3 DNA follows: TGCGCCAGCAGCCGCCCAGGGGACACTGAAGCTTTCTTT. It is translated as CASSRPGDTEAFF.

This clonotype came up many times. V is TRBV20-1 and J is TRBJ2-7, with TRBD1 matching over 7 bases. The CDR3 is 14 amino acids. V gave up 5 bases and J gave up 4 bases; unmatched junction bases: 11. Germline V gene data show CDR1 as DFQATT and CDR2 as SNEGSKA (reference sequence). CDR3 bases: TGCAGTGCTGACTCCGGGACAGCAACATACGAGCAGTACTTC. It encodes CSADSGTATYEQYF.

This clonotype was picked up a small number of times. The chain links TRBV12-3 or TRBV12-4 to TRBJ2-7; unclear D gene. The CDR3 runs 12 residues. Trimming left V 1 base short and J 7 bases short, with 8 bases between. The CDR3 loop is CASSLETREQYF. CDR3 bases: TGTGCCAGCAGTTTAGAGACGAGGGAGCAGTACTTC.

This clonotype was seen repeatedly, ten times or more. The rearrangement joins TRBV4-2 to TRBJ2-1, with 10 bases matching TRBD2. From germline, CDR1 is LGHNA and CDR2 YNFKEQ. The CDR3 covers 14 residues. The junction had 5 bases not matched to a gene; V was cut back by 4 bases and J by 8 bases. The CDR3, as DNA: TGTGCCAGCAGCCTAGTCGGGACTAGCGATGAGCAGTTCTTC. Its protein is CASSLVGTSDEQFF.

The chain combines TRBV6-1 with TRBJ2-1; 10 nucleotides match TRBD1. Unmatched junction bases numbered 6, after V lost 8 bases and J lost 8 bases. The length of the CDR3 is 13 residues. From germline, CDR1 is MNHNS and CDR2 SASEGT. The CDR3 nucleotides read TGTGCCAGCCGGGACAGGGGTTTGGATGAGCAGTTCTTC. Translation: CASRDRGLDEQFF.

This clonotype has just a few counts. The genes are TRBV19 and TRBJ1-5; D perhaps matches TRBD1 (5 bases). Trimming pared 6 bases from V and 1 base from J, leaving 13 bases between. The CDR3 consists of 15 residues. Germline V CDR1 and CDR2: LNHDA, SQIVND (reference sequence). The CDR3 spells CASSPPRGSNQPQHF. CDR3 DNA: TGTGCCAGTAGCCCGCCGAGGGGAAGCAATCAGCCCCAGCATTTT.

J is TRBJ2-7 and V is TRBV4-2, with D perhaps matching TRBD2 (6 bases). V dropped 4 bases and J dropped 0 bases, with 10 bases sitting between them. The CDR3 spans 14 residues. Per the germline V gene, CDR1 is LGHNA and CDR2 is YNFKEQ. The CDR3 reads CASSPGAGSYEQYF. Written as DNA, the CDR3 is TGTGCCAGCAGCCCTGGAGCGGGCTCCTACGAGCAGTACTTC.

This clonotype occurred a few times. The gene calls are TRBV11-2 and TRBJ2-7; weak D call: TRBD1 (5 bases). V dropped 2 bases and J dropped 6 bases, with 11 bases sitting between them. This CDR3 spans 13 amino acids. Germline lookup yields CDR1 SGHAT and CDR2 FQNNGV. The CDR3 protein is CASSLLGEGEQYF. The CDR3 coding sequence is TGTGCCAGCAGCTTACTAGGGGAAGGCGAGCAGTACTTC.

This clonotype came up a few times. This chain connects TRBV29-1 to TRBJ1-1; D perhaps matches TRBD1 (5 bases). The CDR3 consists of 12 residues. Germline CDR1 SQVTM, CDR2 ANQGSEA. The ends were cut back, 7 bases at V and 0 bases at J, with 9 bases in the middle. The CDR3 sequence: CSGGRLNTEAFF. The CDR3 region has the DNA TGCAGCGGGGGCCGGTTGAACACTGAAGCTTTCTTT.

The chain links TRBV6-2 or TRBV6-3 to TRBJ2-7, with a possible D match to TRBD2 (6 bases). The CDR3 has 14 amino acids. Germline CDR1 and CDR2: MNHEY and SVGEGT. V dropped 2 bases and J dropped 2 bases, with 10 bases sitting between them. CDR3 sequence (DNA): TGTGCCAGCAGTTACGCGCCGGGGGCCTACGAGCAGTACTTC. Translation gives CASSYAPGAYEQYF.